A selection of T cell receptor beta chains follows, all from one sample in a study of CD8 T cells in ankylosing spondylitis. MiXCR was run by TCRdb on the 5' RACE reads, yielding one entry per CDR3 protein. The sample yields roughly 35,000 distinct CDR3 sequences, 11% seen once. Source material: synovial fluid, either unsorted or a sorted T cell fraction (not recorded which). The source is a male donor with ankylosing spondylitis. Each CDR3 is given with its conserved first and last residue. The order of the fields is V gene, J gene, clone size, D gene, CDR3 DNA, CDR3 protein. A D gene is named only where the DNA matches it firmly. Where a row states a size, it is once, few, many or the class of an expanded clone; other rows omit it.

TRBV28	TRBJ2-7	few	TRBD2	TGTGCCAGCACCGACCCCCAAGGACTAGCGGGAGGCTACGAGCAGTACTTC	CASTDPQGLAGGYEQYF
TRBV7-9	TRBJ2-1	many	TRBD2	TGTGCCAGCAGCCCGGGACTAGGTACCGATGAGCAGTTCTTC	CASSPGLGTDEQFF
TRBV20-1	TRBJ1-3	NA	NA	TGCAGTGCTAGTCCTGGGGAATATGGAAACACCATATATTTT	CSASPGEYGNTIYF
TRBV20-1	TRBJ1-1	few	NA	TGCAGTGCTAAGAGACAGCCCGACACTGAAGCTTTCTTT	CSAKRQPDTEAFF
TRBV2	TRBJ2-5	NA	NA	TGTGCCAGCAGTGAAGGCGGGGGCGAGACCCAGTACTTC	CASSEGGGETQYF
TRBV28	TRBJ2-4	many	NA	TGTGCCAGCAGTTTACGGGGGACGGACATTCAGTACTTC	CASSLRGTDIQYF
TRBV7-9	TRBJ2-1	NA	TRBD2	TGTGCCAGCAGCCCCCTCACGGGAGGTCCCTACAATGAGCAGTTCTTC	CASSPLTGGPYNEQFF
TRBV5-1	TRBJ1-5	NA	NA	TGCGCCAGCAGTCTGGGAGGGGGAGAGCAGCCCCAGCATTTT	CASSLGGGEQPQHF
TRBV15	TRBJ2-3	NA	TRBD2	TGTGCCACCAGCAGAGGAAGCCTAGCGGGAGGGGGGAATACGCAGTATTTT	CATSRGSLAGGGNTQYF
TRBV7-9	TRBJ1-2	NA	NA	TGTGCCAGCAGCTTAGCGACAGTGCTAACCTATGGCTACACCTTC	CASSLATVLTYGYTF
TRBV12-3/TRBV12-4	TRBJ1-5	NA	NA	TGTGCCAGCAGCAGATCAGAGAATCAGCCCCAGCATTTT	CASSRSENQPQHF
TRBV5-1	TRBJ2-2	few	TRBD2	TGCGCCAGCAGCCAGGGACTAGCGGAAGCGAACACCGGGGAGCTGTTTTTT	CASSQGLAEANTGELFF
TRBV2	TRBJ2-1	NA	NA	TGTGCCAGCAGTGTGGACTCCAGCTCCTACAATGAGCAGTTCTTC	CASSVDSSSYNEQFF
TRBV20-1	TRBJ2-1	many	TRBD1	TGCAGTGCTAGAGATACCGGGACAGGAGGGAATGAGCAGTTCTTC	CSARDTGTGGNEQFF
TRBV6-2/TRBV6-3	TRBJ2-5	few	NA	TGTGCCAGCAGTTACCCACAGGGCCTCCAAGAGACCCAGTACTTC	CASSYPQGLQETQYF
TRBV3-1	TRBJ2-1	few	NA	TGTGCCAGCAGCCAAGGTCCGGGACGGTCCTACAATGAGCAGTTCTTC	CASSQGPGRSYNEQFF
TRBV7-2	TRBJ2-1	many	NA	TGTGCCAGCAGCTTCTCGGCAGGCCCCTACAATGAGCAGTTCTTC	CASSFSAGPYNEQFF
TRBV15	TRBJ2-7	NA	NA	TGTGCCACCAGCAGCCCCAGGGACGGGAGCTCCTACGAGCAGTACTTC	CATSSPRDGSSYEQYF
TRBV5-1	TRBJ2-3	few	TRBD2	TGCGCCAGCAGCTTGGATCCTAGCGGAGGCACAGATACGCAGTATTTT	CASSLDPSGGTDTQYF
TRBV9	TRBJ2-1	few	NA	TGTGCCAGCAGCGTAGGGAAGGTTGGGGATGAGCAGTTCTTC	CASSVGKVGDEQFF
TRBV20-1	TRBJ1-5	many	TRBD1	TGCAGTGCTGGGGACAGGGGGGACGGGAAGCAGCCCCAGCATTTT	CSAGDRGDGKQPQHF
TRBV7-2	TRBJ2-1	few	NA	TGTGCCAGCAGCTTAGCGCTCGGGGGTGCCAATGAGCAGTTCTTC	CASSLALGGANEQFF
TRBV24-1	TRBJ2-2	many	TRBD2	TGTGCCACCAGCCTAGCGGGGACCGGGGAGCTGTTTTTT	CATSLAGTGELFF
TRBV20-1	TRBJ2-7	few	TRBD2	TGCAGTGCTAGAGACCCGGCCGGGACTAGCGGGAGGAAGCAGTACTTC	CSARDPAGTSGRKQYF
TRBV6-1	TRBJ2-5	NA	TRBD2	TGTGCCAGCAGCCCGATAGCGGGAGGGCCTGGTAATGAGACCCAGTACTTC	CASSPIAGGPGNETQYF
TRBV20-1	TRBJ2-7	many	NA	TGCAGTGCTAGGGAGGGGGGCTACGAGCAGTACTTC	CSAREGGYEQYF
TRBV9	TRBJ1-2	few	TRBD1	TGTGCCAGCAGCGAACCCGGGACAGGTTTCCTGAACTATGGCTACACCTTC	CASSEPGTGFLNYGYTF
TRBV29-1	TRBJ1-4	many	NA	TGCAGCGTTGAGCTTGGCGTTCGTGAAAAACTGTTTTTT	CSVELGVREKLFF
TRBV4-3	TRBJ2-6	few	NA	TGCGCCAGCAGCCAAGAAGGGGCGGTAAGTGGGGCCAACGTCCTGACTTTC	CASSQEGAVSGANVLTF
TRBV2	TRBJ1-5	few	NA	TGTGCCAGCAGGGGGTGGGTCGATAACAGGGGCAATCAGCCCCAGCATTTT	CASRGWVDNRGNQPQHF
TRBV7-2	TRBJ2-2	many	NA	TGTGCCAGCAGCTTTACCATAGCGACCGGGGAGCTGTTTTTT	CASSFTIATGELFF
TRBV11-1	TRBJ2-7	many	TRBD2	TGTGCCAGCAGCACTCCCCACAGCGGGAACTACGAGCAGTACTTC	CASSTPHSGNYEQYF
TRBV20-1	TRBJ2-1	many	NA	TGCAGTGCTAGGGCGACTCGGATCAGGAGCTCCTACAATGAGCAGTTCTTC	CSARATRIRSSYNEQFF
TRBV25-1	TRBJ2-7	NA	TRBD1	TGTGCCAGCAGAGACAGGGGGAACTACGAGCAGTACTTC	CASRDRGNYEQYF
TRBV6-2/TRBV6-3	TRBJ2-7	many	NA	TGTGCCACAGCGGTAGGATACGAGCAGTACTTC	CATAVGYEQYF
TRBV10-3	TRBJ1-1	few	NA	TGTGCCATCAGTGGGTCCGGGGTCGCTGAAGCTTTCTTT	CAISGSGVAEAFF
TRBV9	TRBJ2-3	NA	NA	TGTGCCAGCAGCGCCGGGACTGTCACAGATACGCGGTATTTT	CASSAGTVTDTRYF
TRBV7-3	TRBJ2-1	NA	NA	TGTGCCAGCCAGTTGGGAGTCTCACGGTTGAATGAGCAGTTCTTC	CASQLGVSRLNEQFF
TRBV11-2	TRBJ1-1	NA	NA	TGTGCCAGCAGCTTAGGTCCCACTTCCGATAACACTGAAGCTTTCTTT	CASSLGPTSDNTEAFF
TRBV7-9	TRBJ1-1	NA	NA	TGTGCCAGCAGCTTAGGATCTCAGCGTTACACTGAAGCTTTCTTT	CASSLGSQRYTEAFF
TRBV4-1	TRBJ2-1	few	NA	TGCGCCAGCAGCTCACAGAGCTCCTACAATGAGCAGTTCTTC	CASSSQSSYNEQFF
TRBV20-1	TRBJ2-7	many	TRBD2	TGCAGTGCTGGACCCCCATTAGCGGGAGTCTACGAGCAGTACTTC	CSAGPPLAGVYEQYF
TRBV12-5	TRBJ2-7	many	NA	TGTGCTAGTGGTTCAACTAGCTACGAGCAGTACTTC	CASGSTSYEQYF
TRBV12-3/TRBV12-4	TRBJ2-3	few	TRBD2	TGTGCCAGCAGTTTCGGGGCGGGAGGGATTGATACGCAGTATTTT	CASSFGAGGIDTQYF